This entry lists 26 T cell receptor beta chains sequenced from one sample in a study of early T cells in non-severe SARS-CoV-2 infection (dated by TCRdb to about 2021). Libraries were prepared through 5' RACE. The reads were generated on a NextSeq 500. The public reads were reprocessed in TCRdb via fastp at Q25 and MiXCR, keeping in-frame beta chains. Rows merge per CDR3 protein into single entries with the most common DNA and genes. This sample comprises 90,000 or so distinct CDR3 sequences, more than 13% of them detected only once. The leading ten clones occupy roughly 6% of the sample. The sequencing input was whole blood. The receptors were sampled from an adult who was a healthcare worker with PCR-confirmed SARS-CoV-2 infection or an uninfected control (not recorded which).

This clonotype came up many times. The chain recombines TRBV7-2 with TRBJ2-3; a possible D gene is TRBD1 (6 bases). From germline, CDR1 is SGHTA and CDR2 FQGNSA. V lost 8 bases to trimming and J lost 1 base, with 10 bases between them. The CDR3 runs to 13 residues. The CDR3 DNA follows: TGTGCCAGCGGTAACAGGGGCACAGATACGCAGTATTTT. Translated: CASGNRGTDTQYF. Looking up the rest from reference TRBV7-2 and TRBJ2-3 gives the full variable domain: GAGVSQSPSNKVTEKGKDVELRCDPISGHTALYWYRQSLGQGLEFLIYFQGNSAPDKSGLPSDRFSAERTGGSVSTLTIQRTQQEDSAVYLCASGNRGTDTQYFGPGTRLTVL.

In this sample, this clonotype turned up a few times. The rearrangement links TRBV3-1 to TRBJ1-1; D gene uncertain. Trimming shortened V by 0 bases and J by 0 bases, and 8 bases separated the two germline ends. The V gene's germline CDR1 is LGHDT and CDR2 YNNKEL (reference sequence). The CDR3 is 15 residues long. The CDR3 is CASSQELLMNTEAFF. The DNA for the CDR3 is TGTGCCAGCAGCCAAGAGCTACTCATGAACACTGAAGCTTTCTTT. The full variable domain, its missing parts supplied by reference TRBV3-1 and TRBJ1-1, is DTAVSQTPKYLVTQMGNDKSIKCEQNLGHDTMYWYKQDSKKFLKIMFSYNNKELIINETVPNRFSPKSPDKAHLNLHINSLELGDSAVYFCASSQELLMNTEAFFGQGTRLTVV.

J is TRBJ1-1 and V is TRBV7-2; TRBD1 is a possible D gene (5 bases). Looked up from germline, CDR1 is SGHTA and CDR2 is FQGNSA. V was cut by 5 bases and J by 4 bases, with 20 bases left in between. The length of the CDR3 is 16 residues. The CDR3 spells CASSLFHGGVFTEAFF. DNA for the CDR3: TGTGCCAGCAGCCTCTTCCACGGGGGTGTATTCACTGAAGCTTTCTTT.

This clonotype was detected a few times. The chain couples TRBV6-2 or TRBV6-3 to TRBJ1-1, with D unresolved. From germline, CDR1 is MNHEY and CDR2 SVGEGT. V lost 4 bases and J 4 bases, leaving 13 bases between the germline ends. This CDR3 comprises 14 residues. CDR3 coding DNA: TGTGCCAGCAGTTTCGGACGGCCGGGCACTGAAGCTTTCTTT. Its protein is CASSFGRPGTEAFF.

The table lists this clonotype with a few counts. The chain has TRBV30 and TRBJ1-2, with 9 bases identical to TRBD1. V was pared by 3 bases and J by 6 bases, with 5 bases of the junction left unmatched. Germline V lookup: CDR1 GTSNPN, CDR2 SVGIG (reference sequence). The CDR3 extends over 13 amino acids. CDR3 region: CAWSGQGLNGYTF. DNA for the CDR3: TGTGCCTGGAGCGGACAGGGGTTAAATGGCTACACCTTC.

This clonotype was observed a few times. The chain recombines TRBV6-1 with TRBJ2-3; perhaps TRBD2 as D (5 bases). The V gene's germline CDR1 is MNHNS and CDR2 SASEGT. Trimming removed 7 bases from V and 7 bases from J, with 21 bases in between. CDR3 length: 15 amino acids. DNA for the CDR3: TGTGCCAGCACGGAACGGGATGGACCGAGAAATACGCAGTATTTT. Translating it yields CASTERDGPRNTQYF.

In this sample, this clonotype turned up many times. The DNA of the CDR3 is TGCGCCAGCAGCTTGGTCGTGAGGGAAAACACTGAAGCTTTCTTT. It specifies CASSLVVRENTEAFF. This chain joins TRBV5-1 and TRBJ1-1; no firm D call. This CDR3 spans 15 amino acids. Trimming removed 0 bases at V and 2 bases at J, with 11 bases between. CDR1 and CDR2 (germline): SGHRS, YFSETQ.

The chain is built from TRBV5-6 and TRBJ2-7; 9 positions agree with TRBD2. Germline loops: CDR1 SGHDT, CDR2 YYEEEE. This CDR3 is 15 amino acids long. With 5 bases clipped from V and 4 bases from J, the junction kept 10 bases outside the gene matches. CDR3 sequence: CASRFSLAGMYEQYF. Here the CDR3 DNA reads TGTGCCAGCAGATTTTCGCTAGCGGGAATGTACGAGCAGTACTTC.

This clonotype was observed many times. V usage is TRBV12-3 or TRBV12-4 and J usage is TRBJ2-7; TRBD1 is a possible D gene (5 bases). The CDR3 is 14 amino acids. Trimming removed 8 bases at V and 5 bases at J, with 19 bases between. The CDR3 is CASRPRPGLNEQYF. The CDR3 bases are TGTGCCAGCCGCCCGCGGCCAGGGTTAAACGAGCAGTACTTC.

This clonotype has just a few counts. The V gene is TRBV7-9, the J gene TRBJ2-7; D may match TRBD1 or TRBD2 (6 bases each). Per germline, CDR1 SEHNR and CDR2 FQNEAQ (reference sequence). The V end was cut by 5 bases, the J end by 4 bases, with 18 bases between. The CDR3 sequence is 15 residues long. The CDR3 spells CASSGGLRPAYEQYF. CDR3 sequence (DNA): TGTGCCAGCAGCGGGGGGCTCCGACCCGCATACGAGCAGTACTTC.

This clonotype has a handful of counts. The genes are TRBV20-1 and TRBJ2-1, with D possibly TRBD2 on 5 matching bases. The germline V and J ends were trimmed by 2 bases and 0 bases, with 14 bases remaining between them. The CDR3 consists of 16 residues. Germline V gives CDR1 DFQATT, CDR2 SNEGSKA (reference sequence). The CDR3 DNA reads as TGCAGTGCTAGACGACGAAGCGGATACTCCTACAATGAGCAGTTCTTC. This translates into CSARRRSGYSYNEQFF.

This clonotype has more than one count but fewer than ten. The chain combines TRBV5-4 with TRBJ2-3, with D possibly being TRBD1 or TRBD2 (5 bases each). This CDR3 has 13 amino acids. Germline V gene lookup returns CDR1 SGHNT and CDR2 YYREEE (reference sequence). With 3 bases removed from V and 0 bases from J, the gap between germline ends came to 5 bases. For the CDR3, the DNA is TGTGCCAGCAGCTGGGGGAGCACAGATACGCAGTATTTT. Protein sequence: CASSWGSTDTQYF.

The chain recombines TRBV2 with TRBJ1-5; weak D call: TRBD1 (6 bases). V shed 5 bases and J shed 5 bases, with 13 bases lying between them. This CDR3 region has 14 residues. Germline V CDR1 and CDR2: SNHLY, FYNNEI. The CDR3, as DNA: TGTGCCAGCAGTTCGGGACAAGGCGATCAGCCCCAGCATTTT. This sequence encodes CASSSGQGDQPQHF.

This clonotype has a handful of counts. The genes are TRBV19 and TRBJ1-5; the match to TRBD1 covers 7 bases. The CDR3 has 16 residues. Germline-derived CDR1 and CDR2 are LNHDA and SQIVND (reference sequence). The junction had 14 bases not matched to a gene; V was cut back by 7 bases and J by 5 bases. The CDR3 reads CASNGVSGQTDQPQHF. The CDR3 coding sequence is TGTGCCAGTAATGGTGTATCGGGACAGACTGATCAGCCCCAGCATTTT.

The sample holds a few counts of this clonotype. The rearrangement uses TRBV4-3 and TRBJ2-2, with 9 nucleotides matching TRBD2. Germline CDR1 and CDR2: LGHNA and YSLEER. The J segment lost 7 bases and the V segment lost 1 base, leaving 4 bases of the junction unmatched. CDR3 length equals 15 residues. The CDR3 DNA reads as TGCGCCAGCAGCCAAGGAGGGACTAGCAGCGGGGAGCTGTTTTTT. As protein: CASSQGGTSSGELFF.

The rearrangement joins TRBV9 to TRBJ1-1; D is unclear. Trimming shortened V by 0 bases and J by 7 bases, and 10 bases separated the two germline ends. Germline loops: CDR1 SGDLS, CDR2 YYNGEE. CDR3 length: 13 residues. CDR3 residues: CASSVVGSFEAFF. Here the CDR3 DNA reads TGTGCCAGCAGCGTAGTGGGCAGCTTTGAAGCTTTCTTT.

The J gene is TRBJ2-7, the V gene TRBV4-2; D unclear. V shed 0 bases and J shed 2 bases, with 11 bases lying between them. The CDR3 contains 15 residues. Per germline, CDR1 LGHNA and CDR2 YNFKEQ. The CDR3: CASSQDFPGPYEQYF. The CDR3 coding sequence is TGTGCCAGCAGCCAAGATTTCCCGGGTCCCTACGAGCAGTACTTC.

This clonotype was seen a handful of times. The chain couples TRBV6-5 to TRBJ1-1, with 7 bases that match TRBD1. Germline values: CDR1 MNHEY, CDR2 SVGAGI. V dropped 5 bases and J dropped 2; count of bases not matched to a gene: 2. The CDR3 loop spans 13 amino acids. The DNA of the CDR3 is TGTGCCAGCAGTGCAGGGGGAAACACTGAAGCTTTCTTT. Amino acid sequence: CASSAGGNTEAFF.

This clonotype was detected a few times. CDR3: CASSDRRTSTDTQYF. The CDR3 DNA sequence: TGTGCCAGCTCAGACCGGAGGACAAGCACAGATACGCAGTATTTT. The chain combines TRBV28 with TRBJ2-3; D is tentatively TRBD1 or TRBD2 (5 bases each). Per germline, CDR1 MDHEN and CDR2 SYDVKM. The CDR3 has 15 amino acids. The V end lost 8 bases, the J end lost 0 bases, and 15 bases lay between the germline ends.

The table lists this clonotype with many counts. The CDR3: CASSLGLYTEAFF. CDR3 sequence (DNA): TGTGCCAGCAGCTTGGGGCTTTACACTGAAGCTTTCTTT. The chain recombines TRBV28 with TRBJ1-1, with TRBD1 as a possible D gene (5 bases). V was trimmed by 6 bases and J by 3 bases, leaving 11 bases between them. The CDR3 sequence is 13 residues long. In germline, CDR1 is MDHEN, CDR2 SYDVKM.

This clonotype was seen repeatedly, ten times or more. The chain uses TRBV6-5 and TRBJ2-7; TRBD1 matches 8 bases. V dropped 3 bases and J dropped 2; count of bases not matched to a gene: 6. The CDR3 has 15 residues. Looked up from germline, CDR1 is MNHEY and CDR2 is SVGAGI. The CDR3 coding sequence is TGTGCCAGCAGTTATGGACAGGGAAGGACCTACGAGCAGTACTTC. Amino acids: CASSYGQGRTYEQYF.

The chain carries TRBV28 and TRBJ2-3, with D perhaps TRBD2 (6 bases). Trimming cost V 7 bases and J 3 bases, with 20 bases left between them. This CDR3 comprises 16 residues. Germline V gene lookup returns CDR1 MDHEN and CDR2 SYDVKM. The CDR3 DNA is TGTGCCAGCATGCTTACATGGGACTTGGCGACAGATACGCAGTATTTT. Amino acids: CASMLTWDLATDTQYF.

This clonotype was counted between two and nine times. The V call is TRBV28, the J call TRBJ2-3, with D perhaps assigned TRBD1 or TRBD2 (5 bases each). The CDR3 extends over 16 amino acids. V lost 10 bases and J lost 0, with 20 bases in between. Germline CDR1 reads MDHEN; CDR2 reads SYDVKM. The CDR3 nucleotides are TGTGCCACTGCCCCGGGACCCACTACTAGCACAGATACGCAGTATTTT. Amino acids: CATAPGPTTSTDTQYF.

This clonotype came up a few times. The chain links TRBV20-1 to TRBJ2-7; possibly TRBD2 for D (5 bases). V gave up 7 bases and J gave up 5 bases, with 12 bases separating them. The germline gives CDR1 DFQATT, CDR2 SNEGSKA (reference sequence). There are 11 residues in the CDR3. The CDR3 spells CSVGRGNEQYF. The CDR3 DNA sequence: TGCAGTGTCGGCCGGGGTAACGAGCAGTACTTC.

This clonotype has only a few counts. The chain uses TRBV24-1 and TRBJ2-2; D might be TRBD2 (5 bases). Trimming stripped 4 bases from V and 4 bases from J, with 9 bases between. CDR3 length: 14 amino acids. CDR1 and CDR2 (germline): KGHDR, SFDVKD. This CDR3 is CATSDGGATGELFF. For the CDR3, the DNA is TGTGCCACCAGTGACGGAGGAGCCACCGGGGAGCTGTTTTTT.

This chain links TRBV28 with TRBJ2-7, with a possible D match to TRBD1 (5 bases). Trimming cost V 3 bases and J 2 bases, with 11 bases left between them. The CDR3 is 14 residues long. Germline V gives CDR1 MDHEN, CDR2 SYDVKM. The CDR3 DNA reads as TGTGCCAGCAGTTTTTGGTCGGACACCTACGAGCAGTACTTC. Protein: CASSFWSDTYEQYF. Complete variable domain (other parts from reference TRBV28 and TRBJ2-7): DVKVTQSSRYLVKRTGEKVFLECVQDMDHENMFWYRQDPGLGLRLIYFSYDVKMKEKGDIPEGYSVSREKKERFSLILESASTNQTSMYLCASSFWSDTYEQYFGPGTRLTVT.